One sample yielded the 5 T cell receptor beta chains listed below, sequenced in a study of identical twins. TCRdb ran MiXCR on the 5' RACE reads and lists one entry per CDR3 protein. The repertoire holds around 300,000 distinct CDR3 sequences, with more than 6.5% as singletons. The data also belong to a second study, concerning yellow fever vaccine responses in identical twins.

The material sequenced was memory (CD45RO+) T cells sorted from blood. The origin of the receptors is a woman aged 18-29 years in good health.

The V gene is TRBV11-1, the J gene TRBJ2-3, with a weak D call TRBD1 (5 bases). This CDR3 has 15 amino acids. The germline V and J ends were trimmed by 1 base and 1 base, with 9 bases remaining between them. CDR1 is SGHAT, CDR2 FQDESV, per germline (reference sequence). The CDR3 DNA reads TGTGCCAGCAGCTTAGGGGGCTCCCGCACAGATACGCAGTATTTT. As protein: CASSLGGSRTDTQYF.

This clonotype was found many times. Here the CDR3 reads CASSSGLRSSEQYF. For the CDR3, the DNA is TGTGCCAGCAGCTCGGGACTAAGGTCGTCCGAGCAGTACTTC. The genes are TRBV5-6 and TRBJ2-7; 7 nucleotides align to TRBD2. CDR3 length equals 14 residues. In germline, CDR1 is SGHDT, CDR2 YYEEEE. The ends lost 3 bases at V and 6 bases at J; junction bases unmatched: 9.

This clonotype was recorded at least ten times. The J gene is TRBJ1-1, the V gene TRBV9; D is undetermined. CDR1 and CDR2 from the germline V gene are SGDLS and YYNGEE. CDR3 length: 14 residues. V shed 6 bases and J shed 0 bases, with 12 bases lying between them. The CDR3 region is CASKDGSMNTEAFF. The CDR3 coding sequence is TGTGCCAGCAAGGACGGTTCCATGAACACTGAAGCTTTCTTT.

This clonotype appeared many times. The chain joins TRBV27 to TRBJ2-1, with 11 bases identical to TRBD2. The J segment lost 3 bases and the V segment lost 5 bases, leaving 6 bases of the junction unmatched. The CDR3 totals 16 residues. Germline CDR1 and CDR2: MNHEY and SMNVEV (reference sequence). The CDR3 DNA sequence: TGTGCCAGCAGTCCGAGACTAGCGGGGAGCTACAATGAGCAGTTCTTC. It yields the protein CASSPRLAGSYNEQFF.

This clonotype has ten or more counts. V gene TRBV6-1 combines with J gene TRBJ2-3; 12 bases map to TRBD2. CDR3 size: 19 residues. V trimming: 6 bases; J trimming: 2 bases; junction bases outside the gene matches: 15. Germline V gene sequence: CDR1 MNHNS, CDR2 SASEGT. CDR3 protein: CASRKQGMLAGGITDTQYF. The CDR3 coding sequence is TGTGCCAGCAGGAAACAGGGGATGCTAGCGGGGGGGATCACAGATACGCAGTATTTT.